These T cell receptor beta chains were read from a single sample in a study of blood T cell repertoires in COVID-19. This table comes from immunoSEQ multiplex PCR, and its TCRdb copy is limited to in-frame clones, with some not included. The sample has roughly 250,000 clones; about nine tenths are singletons. Sequences were obtained from PBMCs or T cells enriched from blood (not recorded which). Receptors originate from a woman aged 25 to 39 with acute COVID-19. Each CDR3 is given with its conserved first and last residue. A D gene is named only where the DNA matches it firmly. The listing skips clone size in some rows; elsewhere it reads once, few, many or a size class.

j_call: TRBJ1-1; clone_size: .; v_call: TRBV5-4; d_call: .; cdr3_aa: CASSPGLAGMNTEAFF; cdr3_nt: TGTGCCAGCAGCCCCGGCCTGGCGGGAATGAACACTGAAGCTTTCTTT
j_call: TRBJ2-1; clone_size: .; v_call: TRBV19; d_call: TRBD2; cdr3_aa: CASSIMAGGLNEQFF; cdr3_nt: TGTGCCAGTAGTATAATGGCGGGAGGCCTCAATGAGCAGTTCTTC
j_call: TRBJ1-3; clone_size: few; v_call: TRBV30; d_call: .; cdr3_aa: CAWTTTASSGNTIYF; cdr3_nt: TGTGCCTGGACGACGACAGCTTCCTCTGGAAACACCATATATTTT
j_call: TRBJ2-1; clone_size: once; v_call: TRBV28; d_call: .; cdr3_aa: CASSASLLLVGNEQFF; cdr3_nt: TGTGCCAGCAGTGCCTCGCTTTTGCTAGTTGGCAATGAGCAGTTCTTC
j_call: TRBJ2-3; clone_size: .; v_call: TRBV4-1; d_call: .; cdr3_aa: CASSQDGRSGDITDTQYF; cdr3_nt: TGCGCCAGCAGCCAAGATGGGCGGTCAGGGGATATCACAGATACGCAGTATTTT
j_call: TRBJ2-5; clone_size: .; v_call: TRBV3-1/TRBV3-2; d_call: TRBD1; cdr3_aa: CASTYRGVQETQYF; cdr3_nt: TGTGCCAGCACTTACAGGGGGGTTCAAGAGACCCAGTACTTC
j_call: TRBJ2-1; clone_size: .; v_call: TRBV7-3; d_call: TRBD2; cdr3_aa: CASSLELAAHEQFF; cdr3_nt: TGTGCCAGCAGCTTAGAACTAGCGGCCCATGAGCAGTTCTTC
j_call: TRBJ2-2; clone_size: .; v_call: TRBV11-2; d_call: TRBD2; cdr3_aa: CASSTHSSGLNTGELFF; cdr3_nt: TGTGCCAGCAGCACACATTCATCGGGACTAAACACCGGGGAGCTGTTTTTT
j_call: TRBJ2-5; clone_size: .; v_call: TRBV5-4; d_call: TRBD1; cdr3_aa: CASSLAGQGARETQYF; cdr3_nt: TGTGCCAGCAGCTTGGCCGGCCAGGGGGCACGAGAGACCCAGTACTTC
j_call: TRBJ2-7; clone_size: .; v_call: TRBV9; d_call: .; cdr3_aa: CASSVEPGFYEQYF; cdr3_nt: TGTGCCAGCAGCGTAGAACCAGGGTTTTACGAGCAGTACTTC
j_call: TRBJ1-3; clone_size: .; v_call: TRBV6-2/TRBV6-3; d_call: .; cdr3_aa: CASSLRQVDTIYF; cdr3_nt: TGTGCCAGCAGTTTGCGCCAAGTGGACACCATATATTTT
j_call: TRBJ2-6; clone_size: .; v_call: TRBV9; d_call: .; cdr3_aa: CASSVGEFSGANVLTF; cdr3_nt: TGTGCCAGCAGCGTAGGCGAATTCTCTGGGGCCAACGTCCTGACTTTC
j_call: TRBJ1-5; clone_size: once; v_call: TRBV7-9; d_call: TRBD1; cdr3_aa: CASSGTGGNQPQHF; cdr3_nt: TGTGCCAGCAGCGGTACAGGGGGCAACCAGCCCCAGCATTTT
j_call: TRBJ2-7; clone_size: few; v_call: TRBV28; d_call: TRBD1; cdr3_aa: CASSPGGPYEQYF; cdr3_nt: TGTGCCAGCAGCCCAGGGGGCCCCTACGAGCAGTACTTC
j_call: TRBJ2-3; clone_size: .; v_call: TRBV7-2; d_call: .; cdr3_aa: CASSLGGARRDTQYF; cdr3_nt: TGTGCCAGCAGCCTAGGTGGGGCCCGCCGGGATACGCAGTATTTT
j_call: TRBJ2-5; clone_size: .; v_call: TRBV5-4; d_call: .; cdr3_aa: CASSPEGETQYF; cdr3_nt: TGTGCCAGCAGCCCCGAGGGAGAGACCCAGTACTTC
j_call: TRBJ1-2; clone_size: .; v_call: TRBV19; d_call: TRBD1; cdr3_aa: CASSMGTGALVRGYTF; cdr3_nt: TGTGCCAGTAGTATGGGGACAGGTGCCTTGGTTCGGGGCTACACCTTC
j_call: TRBJ1-2; clone_size: .; v_call: TRBV7-9; d_call: TRBD1; cdr3_aa: CASSLAQTGAPYGYTF; cdr3_nt: TGTGCCAGCAGCTTAGCCCAGACAGGGGCGCCATATGGCTACACCTTC
j_call: TRBJ2-7; clone_size: .; v_call: TRBV4-1; d_call: .; cdr3_aa: CASSQDAPDRSYEQYF; cdr3_nt: TGCGCCAGCAGCCAAGATGCTCCGGACAGATCCTACGAGCAGTACTTC
j_call: TRBJ2-6; clone_size: .; v_call: TRBV9; d_call: .; cdr3_aa: CASSWGGQGSSGANVLTF; cdr3_nt: TGTGCCAGCAGCTGGGGGGGACAAGGTAGCTCTGGGGCCAACGTCCTGACTTTC
j_call: TRBJ2-1; clone_size: .; v_call: TRBV7-9; d_call: TRBD2; cdr3_aa: CASSLEGGLAGTNEQFF; cdr3_nt: TGTGCCAGCAGCTTAGAGGGTGGGCTAGCGGGGACAAATGAGCAGTTCTTC
j_call: TRBJ2-1; clone_size: .; v_call: TRBV28; d_call: .; cdr3_aa: CASSLYPVPLSNEQFF; cdr3_nt: TGTGCCAGCAGTTTATATCCGGTCCCACTCTCAAATGAGCAGTTCTTC
j_call: TRBJ1-1; clone_size: .; v_call: TRBV30; d_call: .; cdr3_aa: CAWSFPTVERNTEAFF; cdr3_nt: TGTGCCTGGAGTTTTCCGACAGTCGAGAGAAACACTGAAGCTTTCTTT
j_call: TRBJ2-2; clone_size: .; v_call: TRBV4-3; d_call: .; cdr3_aa: CASSQARQSSGELFF; cdr3_nt: TGCGCCAGCAGCCAAGCTCGACAGTCCTCTGGGGAGCTGTTTTTT
j_call: TRBJ1-4; clone_size: .; v_call: TRBV28; d_call: .; cdr3_aa: CASSHRVEKLFF; cdr3_nt: TGTGCCAGCAGTCACAGGGTCGAAAAACTGTTTTTT
j_call: TRBJ2-7; clone_size: .; v_call: TRBV9; d_call: TRBD1; cdr3_aa: CASSPTPGTGAREQYF; cdr3_nt: TGTGCCAGCAGCCCCACCCCCGGGACAGGGGCCCGAGAGCAGTACTTC
j_call: TRBJ1-4; clone_size: .; v_call: TRBV2; d_call: TRBD1; cdr3_aa: CASRAARGPINEKLFF; cdr3_nt: TGTGCCAGCAGGGCAGCAAGGGGGCCGATTAATGAAAAACTGTTTTTT
j_call: TRBJ2-5; clone_size: .; v_call: TRBV7-2; d_call: .; cdr3_aa: CASSLGLAETQYF; cdr3_nt: TGTGCCAGCAGCTTAGGGCTAGCGGAGACCCAGTACTTC
j_call: TRBJ2-7; clone_size: .; v_call: TRBV18; d_call: TRBD1; cdr3_aa: CASSQGTGEVQYF; cdr3_nt: TGTGCCAGCTCACAAGGGACAGGGGAGGTCCAGTACTTC
j_call: TRBJ1-1; clone_size: .; v_call: TRBV19; d_call: TRBD1; cdr3_aa: CASSTSILGTGMNTEAFF; cdr3_nt: TGTGCCAGTAGTACCTCTATTTTGGGGACAGGGATGAACACTGAAGCTTTCTTT
j_call: TRBJ1-2; clone_size: .; v_call: TRBV5-6; d_call: .; cdr3_aa: CASSLPESEGFYGYTF; cdr3_nt: TGTGCCAGCAGCTTGCCGGAATCCGAGGGATTTTATGGCTACACCTTC
j_call: TRBJ2-1; clone_size: .; v_call: TRBV4-3; d_call: .; cdr3_aa: CASSLGLNNEQFF; cdr3_nt: TGCGCCAGCAGCCTTGGACTAAACAATGAGCAGTTCTTC
j_call: TRBJ1-4; clone_size: .; v_call: TRBV3-1/TRBV3-2; d_call: .; cdr3_aa: CASSQTQGFSEKLFF; cdr3_nt: TGTGCCAGCAGCCAGACGCAGGGGTTCTCTGAAAAACTGTTTTTT
j_call: TRBJ2-3; clone_size: once; v_call: TRBV9; d_call: .; cdr3_aa: CASSVVGDPVTDTQYF; cdr3_nt: TGTGCCAGCAGCGTAGTGGGCGACCCTGTTACAGATACGCAGTATTTT
j_call: TRBJ1-2; clone_size: few; v_call: TRBV3-1/TRBV3-2; d_call: TRBD1; cdr3_aa: CASSAPTGQDNYGYTF; cdr3_nt: TGTGCCAGCAGCGCGCCAACCGGACAGGACAACTATGGCTACACCTTC
j_call: TRBJ1-6; clone_size: .; v_call: TRBV6-1; d_call: .; cdr3_aa: CASSDVGASPLHF; cdr3_nt: TGTGCCAGCAGTGACGTGGGGGCTTCACCCCTCCACTTT
j_call: TRBJ2-1; clone_size: .; v_call: TRBV6-4; d_call: TRBD2; cdr3_aa: CASSDLAGAYNEQFF; cdr3_nt: TGTGCCAGCAGTGACCTAGCGGGGGCCTACAATGAGCAGTTCTTC
j_call: TRBJ2-1; clone_size: few; v_call: TRBV27; d_call: TRBD1; cdr3_aa: CASSLWTNPGQINEQFF; cdr3_nt: TGTGCCAGCAGTTTATGGACGAACCCGGGACAGATCAATGAGCAGTTCTTC
j_call: TRBJ2-2; clone_size: .; v_call: TRBV12-5; d_call: TRBD1; cdr3_aa: CASGIGSGTGFAGELFF; cdr3_nt: TGTGCTAGTGGTATTGGGTCCGGGACAGGGTTCGCCGGGGAGCTGTTTTTT
j_call: TRBJ1-6; clone_size: few; v_call: TRBV28; d_call: .; cdr3_aa: CASSLGSGSSYNSPLHF; cdr3_nt: TGTGCCAGCAGTTTAGGTTCCGGGAGCTCCTATAATTCACCCCTCCACTTT
j_call: TRBJ1-2; clone_size: few; v_call: TRBV28; d_call: TRBD1; cdr3_aa: CASSAGGGGYTF; cdr3_nt: TGTGCCAGCAGTGCAGGGGGCGGTGGCTACACCTTC
j_call: TRBJ1-6; clone_size: .; v_call: TRBV27; d_call: .; cdr3_aa: CASSTRSYNSPLHF; cdr3_nt: TGTGCCAGCAGTACTAGGTCCTATAATTCACCCCTCCACTTT
j_call: TRBJ2-1; clone_size: .; v_call: TRBV27; d_call: TRBD2; cdr3_aa: CASSLRAGLAERDNEQFF; cdr3_nt: TGTGCCAGCAGTTTACGGGCCGGACTAGCGGAGAGAGACAATGAGCAGTTCTTC
j_call: TRBJ2-7; clone_size: .; v_call: TRBV7-9; d_call: TRBD1; cdr3_aa: CASSFPGQGFYEQYF; cdr3_nt: TGTGCCAGCAGCTTTCCGGGACAGGGGTTCTACGAGCAGTACTTC
j_call: TRBJ1-2; clone_size: .; v_call: TRBV28; d_call: .; cdr3_aa: CASSPTGSGTYGYTF; cdr3_nt: TGTGCCAGCAGCCCCACAGGTTCGGGGACATATGGCTACACCTTC
j_call: TRBJ1-1; clone_size: .; v_call: TRBV10-1; d_call: .; cdr3_aa: CASQGRNTEAFF; cdr3_nt: TGCGCCAGCCAGGGGCGGAACACTGAAGCTTTCTTT
j_call: TRBJ1-1; clone_size: few; v_call: TRBV2; d_call: .; cdr3_aa: CASSGTDEAFF; cdr3_nt: TGTGCCAGCAGTGGGACAGATGAAGCTTTCTTT
j_call: TRBJ2-2; clone_size: .; v_call: TRBV3-1/TRBV3-2; d_call: TRBD2; cdr3_aa: CASSPGLAGVGELFF; cdr3_nt: TGTGCCAGCAGCCCGGGACTAGCGGGGGTCGGGGAGCTGTTTTTT
j_call: TRBJ2-5; clone_size: .; v_call: TRBV11-2; d_call: TRBD1; cdr3_aa: CASSLGQGEETQYF; cdr3_nt: TGTGCCAGCAGCTTAGGACAGGGGGAAGAGACCCAGTACTTC
j_call: TRBJ1-5; clone_size: .; v_call: TRBV28; d_call: TRBD1; cdr3_aa: CASWTGGKGGNQPQHF; cdr3_nt: TGTGCCAGCTGGACAGGGGGAAAGGGGGGCAATCAGCCCCAGCATTTT
j_call: TRBJ1-2; clone_size: .; v_call: TRBV3-1/TRBV3-2; d_call: .; cdr3_aa: CASSQDLVGYTF; cdr3_nt: TGTGCCAGCAGCCAAGATTTAGTCGGCTACACCTTC
j_call: TRBJ1-5; clone_size: .; v_call: TRBV6-5; d_call: TRBD1; cdr3_aa: CASSSGGPNQPQHF; cdr3_nt: TGTGCCAGCAGTTCAGGGGGCCCGAATCAGCCCCAGCATTTT
j_call: TRBJ2-2; clone_size: .; v_call: TRBV7-9; d_call: .; cdr3_aa: CASSLGGANTGELFF; cdr3_nt: TGTGCCAGCAGCTTAGGGGGCGCGAACACCGGGGAGCTGTTTTTT
j_call: TRBJ2-2; clone_size: .; v_call: TRBV9; d_call: .; cdr3_aa: CASSPRESTGELFF; cdr3_nt: TGTGCCAGCAGCCCCCGGGAGAGCACCGGGGAGCTGTTTTTT